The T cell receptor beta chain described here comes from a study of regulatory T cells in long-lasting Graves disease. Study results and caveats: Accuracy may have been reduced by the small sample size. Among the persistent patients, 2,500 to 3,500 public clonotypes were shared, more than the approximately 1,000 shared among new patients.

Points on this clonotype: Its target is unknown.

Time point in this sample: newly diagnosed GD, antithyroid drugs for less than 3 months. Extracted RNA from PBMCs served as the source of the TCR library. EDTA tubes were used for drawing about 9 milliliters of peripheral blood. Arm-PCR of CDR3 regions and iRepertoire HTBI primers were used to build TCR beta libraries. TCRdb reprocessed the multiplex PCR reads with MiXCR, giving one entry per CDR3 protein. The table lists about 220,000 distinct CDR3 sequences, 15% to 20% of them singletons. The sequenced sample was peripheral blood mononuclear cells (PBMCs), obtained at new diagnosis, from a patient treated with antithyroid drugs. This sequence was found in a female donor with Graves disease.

CDR3 sequence (DNA): TGTGCCAGCAGCTTCCGACAGGGCTCAACTAATGAAAAACTGTTTTTT. It yields the protein CASSFRQGSTNEKLFF. The chain recombines TRBV28 with TRBJ1-4, with 7 bases matching TRBD1. The V gene's germline CDR1 is MDHEN and CDR2 SYDVKM. The CDR3 length is 16 residues. V shed 6 bases, J shed 0 bases, and the junction held 7 bases outside the gene matches. The complete variable domain, with remaining parts taken from reference TRBV28 and TRBJ1-4, reads DVKVTQSSRYLVKRTGEKVFLECVQDMDHENMFWYRQDPGLGLRLIYFSYDVKMKEKGDIPEGYSVSREKKERFSLILESASTNQTSMYLCASSFRQGSTNEKLFFGSGTQLSVL.